This paragraph reports one TCR beta chain. The antigen is unknown. The record originates from a study of shared clonotypes between healthy human individuals. Overall study results and limits: Genetic and exposure-history diversity was limited by the few donors. The study sampled only blood, and tissue repertoires likely differ.

The donor cohort consisted entirely of Caucasian adults residing in Nashville, Tennessee. The data were produced by immunoSEQ multiplex PCR, yet TCRdb's version contains in-frame clones alone and is incomplete. There are 1.5 million to 1.9 million clones in the sample; 95% to 99% occur only once, and approximately 0.44% lies in the top ten. In germline, CDR1 is SGHTA, CDR2 FQGNSA. The CDR3 runs 14 residues. V shed 3 bases and J shed 4 bases, with 9 bases lying between them. The origin of this receptor is a man aged 30-40 years in good health. The gene calls are TRBV7-2 and TRBJ2-2; the D is unclear. Material: naive CD4+ T cells sorted from blood. Noted subset: CD45RA+ positively selected. The CDR3: CASSFTVGTGELFF. CDR3 DNA: TGTGCCAGCAGCTTCACGGTTGGCACCGGGGAGCTGTTTTTT.